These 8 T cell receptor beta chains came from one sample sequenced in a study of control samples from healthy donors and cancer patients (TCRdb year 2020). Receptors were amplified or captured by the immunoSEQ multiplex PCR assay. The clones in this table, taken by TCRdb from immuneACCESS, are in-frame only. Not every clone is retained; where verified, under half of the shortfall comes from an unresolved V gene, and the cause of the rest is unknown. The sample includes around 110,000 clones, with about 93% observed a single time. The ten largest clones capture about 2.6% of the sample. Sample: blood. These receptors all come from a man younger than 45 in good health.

CDR3 residues: CASSQARGSTGVDLGELFF. The CDR3 DNA is TGCGCCAGCAGCCAAGCTAGGGGCAGCACAGGGGTGGACCTCGGGGAGCTGTTTTTT. This chain links TRBV4-1 with TRBJ2-2; TRBD1 matches at 7 bases. Looked up from germline, CDR1 is MGHRA and CDR2 is YSYEKL. The length of the CDR3 is 19 residues. The trim removed 1 base at V and 7 bases at J, leaving 18 bases unmatched.

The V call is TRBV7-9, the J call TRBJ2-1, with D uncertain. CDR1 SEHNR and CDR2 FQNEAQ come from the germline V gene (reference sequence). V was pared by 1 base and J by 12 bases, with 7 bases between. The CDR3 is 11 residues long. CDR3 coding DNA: TGTGCCAGCAGCTTAGGGGTCGGGCAGTTCTTC. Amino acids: CASSLGVGQFF.

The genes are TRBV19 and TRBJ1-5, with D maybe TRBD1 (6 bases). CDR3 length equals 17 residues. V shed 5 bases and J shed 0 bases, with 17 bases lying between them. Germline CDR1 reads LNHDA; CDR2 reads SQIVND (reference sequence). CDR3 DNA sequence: TGTGCCAGTAGTCTCATCTCTAGGGGGGTTAGCAATCAGCCCCAGCATTTT. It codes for CASSLISRGVSNQPQHF.

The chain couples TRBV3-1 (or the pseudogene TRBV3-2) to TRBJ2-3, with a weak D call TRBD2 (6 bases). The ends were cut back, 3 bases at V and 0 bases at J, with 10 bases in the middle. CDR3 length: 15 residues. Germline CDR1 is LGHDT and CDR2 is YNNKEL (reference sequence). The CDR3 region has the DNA TGTGCCAGCAGCCAGCCCGGGACTAGCACAGATACGCAGTATTTT. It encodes CASSQPGTSTDTQYF.

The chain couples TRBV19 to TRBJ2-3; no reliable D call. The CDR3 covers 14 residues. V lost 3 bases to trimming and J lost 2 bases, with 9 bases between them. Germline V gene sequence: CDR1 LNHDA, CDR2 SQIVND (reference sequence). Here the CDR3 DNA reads TGTGCCAGTAGTATGAATAGCCCCACAGATACGCAGTATTTT. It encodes CASSMNSPTDTQYF.

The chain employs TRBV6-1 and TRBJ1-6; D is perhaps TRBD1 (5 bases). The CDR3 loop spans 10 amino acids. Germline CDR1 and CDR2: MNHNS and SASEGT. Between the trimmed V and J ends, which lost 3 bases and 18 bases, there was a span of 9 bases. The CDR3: CASSDNRPHF. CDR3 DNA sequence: TGTGCCAGCAGTGACAACAGGCCCCACTTT.

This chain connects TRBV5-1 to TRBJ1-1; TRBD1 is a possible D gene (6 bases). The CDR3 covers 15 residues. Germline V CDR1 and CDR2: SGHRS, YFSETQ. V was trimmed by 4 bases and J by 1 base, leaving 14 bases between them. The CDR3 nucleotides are TGCGCCAGCAGCGGAAACAGGGCTGGGAACACTGAAGCTTTCTTT. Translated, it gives CASSGNRAGNTEAFF.

In DNA form, the CDR3 reads TGTGCCAGCAGCCCCGCGGACAGGGGCGGTGAGACCCAGTACTTC. It is translated as CASSPADRGGETQYF. This chain uses TRBV4-2 with TRBJ2-5; 9 positions match TRBD1. V dropped 4 bases and J dropped 5; count of bases not matched to a gene: 8. CDR1 and CDR2 (germline): LGHNA, YNFKEQ. The CDR3 runs 15 residues.